This TCR beta chain was recovered during a study of T cell repertoires in cytomegalovirus infection (dated by TCRdb to the late 2010s). Some background on the complete study: Donor HLA type was relevant to the analysis, as public TCR beta signatures indicated carriage of CMV infection together with the matching HLA type.

Sequencing took place on an Illumina HiSeq 1500. The public sequencing data were trimmed at Q25 with fastp and processed into clonotypes with MiXCR by TCRdb, which kept only in-frame beta chains. CDR3 protein sequences are deduplicated, and each keeps its most common genes and DNA. The sample table records 300,000 to 450,000 distinct CDR3 sequences; roughly 18% of these occur just once. 8.7% of the sample comes from the top ten. General study outcomes and caveats: Cumulative frequency of public TCR beta family members discriminated carriers of CMV infection plus the relevant HLA type in this cohort and an independent roughly 340-donor cohort. In the ex vivo response, HLA-C-restricted CMV-specific TCR beta clonotypes were dominant, and in two of eight donors the single most frequent clonotype came from this HLA-C-restricted group.

With respect to this clonotype: It has no known antigen specificity. The germline gene is not matched at one end of the junction; a read error may be the cause.

CDR3 length: 16 amino acids, cysteine to phenylalanine. Of all the DNA, just the CDR3 is kept, 48 bases in frame from base 1. Looking up the germline V gene yields CDR1 KGHSH and CDR2 LQKENI. The TCR was taken from a human donor in good health (CMV status not recorded). Some clones in this sample may be carry-over from other donors' samples. The V gene is TRBV18 and the J gene is TRBJ2-6, with the D gene not confidently named. The sample comprised PBMCs. The CDR3 region reads CAGSPLRTSGANVLTF. The DNA sequence follows: TGTGCCGGCTCACCATTACGGACCTCTGGGGCCAACGTCCTGACTTTC.